This TCR beta chain appears in the sequencing data of a study of beta chain features in type 1 diabetes. This clone was seen only a few times. Its antigen is not known. Of the isolated RNA, all was reverse transcribed, and so the sequenced material was expressed TCRB transcripts. Assay used: immunoSEQ multiplex PCR; TCRdb lists only in-frame clones, some missing. The data contain roughly 160,000 clones, less than 10% of them singletons. Study-wide findings and caveats: Among patients with Type 1 diabetes, TCRB CDR3s were moderately but significantly shorter in every one of the four CD4+ subsets. Comparison showed that naive, central memory and Treg TCRB repertoires appeared more similar among patients than among healthy donors. At VDJ recombination sites, type 1 diabetes patients had fewer insertions and more deleted nucleotides.

V trimming: 6 bases; J trimming: 5 bases; junction bases outside the gene matches: 3. This CDR3 spans 12 amino acids. Germline CDR1 reads KGHSH; CDR2 reads LQKENI. This TCR was sampled from a man younger than 30 with type 1 diabetes. Sequencing was carried out using central memory CD4+ T cells from blood. The chain links TRBV18 to TRBJ2-7, with 8 bases lining up with TRBD1. The CDR3 DNA sequence: TGTGCCAGCTCCAAGGACAGGGACGAGCAGTACTTC. Translated: CASSKDRDEQYF. The full variable domain, rest sourced from reference TRBV18 and TRBJ2-7, is NAGVMQNPRHLVRRRGQEARLRCSPMKGHSHVYWYRQLPEEGLKFMVYLQKENIIDESGMPKERFSAEFPKEGPSILRIQQVVRGDSAAYFCASSKDRDEQYFGPGTRLTVT.